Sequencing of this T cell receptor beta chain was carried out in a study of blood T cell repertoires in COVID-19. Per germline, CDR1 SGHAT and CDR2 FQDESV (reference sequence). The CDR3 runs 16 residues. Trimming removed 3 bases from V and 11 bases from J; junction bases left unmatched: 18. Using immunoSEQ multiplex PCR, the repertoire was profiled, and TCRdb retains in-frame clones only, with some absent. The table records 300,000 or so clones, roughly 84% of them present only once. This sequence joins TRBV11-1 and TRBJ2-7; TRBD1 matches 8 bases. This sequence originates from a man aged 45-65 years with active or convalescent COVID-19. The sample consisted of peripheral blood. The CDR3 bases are TGTGCCAGCAGCTTGGACCTTTCCGGGACAGGCAGTATCAAGTACTTC. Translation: CASSLDLSGTGSIKYF.